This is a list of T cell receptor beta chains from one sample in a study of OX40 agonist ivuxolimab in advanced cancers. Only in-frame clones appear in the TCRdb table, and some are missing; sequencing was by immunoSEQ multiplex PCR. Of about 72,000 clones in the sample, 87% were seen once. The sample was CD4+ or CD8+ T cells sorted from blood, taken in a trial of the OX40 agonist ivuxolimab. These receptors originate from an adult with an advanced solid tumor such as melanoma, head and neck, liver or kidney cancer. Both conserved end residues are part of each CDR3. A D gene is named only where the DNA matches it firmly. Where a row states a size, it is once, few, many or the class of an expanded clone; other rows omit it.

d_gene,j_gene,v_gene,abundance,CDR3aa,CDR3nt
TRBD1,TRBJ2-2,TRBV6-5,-,CASSRQGAGELFF,TGTGCCAGCAGTCGTCAGGGGGCCGGGGAGCTGTTTTTT
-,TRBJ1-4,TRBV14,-,CASSQAIRLRGEKLFF,TGTGCCAGCAGCCAGGCAATACGCCTTAGGGGTGAAAAACTGTTTTTT
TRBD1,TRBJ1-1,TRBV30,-,CAWSVPGKYRGTKNTEAFF,TGTGCCTGGAGTGTACCGGGCAAATACAGGGGCACTAAGAACACTGAAGCTTTCTTT
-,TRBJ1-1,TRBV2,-,CASSTRAAMNTEAFF,TGTGCCAGCAGCACCAGGGCCGCCATGAACACTGAAGCTTTCTTT
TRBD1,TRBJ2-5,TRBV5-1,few,CASSQDRSGETQYF,TGCGCCAGCAGCCAGGACAGGTCTGGGGAGACCCAGTACTTC
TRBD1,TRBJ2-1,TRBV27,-,CASRSSGTGRDEQFF,TGTGCCAGCAGGTCGTCCGGGACAGGGCGGGATGAGCAGTTCTTC
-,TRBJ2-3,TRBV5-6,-,CASSSWTTRWYF,TGTGCCAGCAGCTCTTGGACCACCCGTTGGTATTTT
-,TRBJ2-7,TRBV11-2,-,CASSLGGGIPYEQYF,TGTGCCAGCAGCTTAGGGGGGGGCATCCCCTACGAGCAGTACTTC
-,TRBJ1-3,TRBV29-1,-,CSAGIGGTQDTIYF,TGCAGCGCGGGCATTGGGGGCACGCAGGACACCATATATTTT
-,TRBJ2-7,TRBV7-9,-,CASSLVGASYEQYF,TGTGCCAGCAGCTTAGTAGGGGCTAGCTACGAGCAGTACTTC
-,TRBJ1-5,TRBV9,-,CASSVFSLPGKRNQPQHF,TGTGCCAGCAGCGTATTCTCTTTGCCAGGGAAGCGCAATCAGCCCCAGCATTTT
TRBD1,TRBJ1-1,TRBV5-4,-,CASSSDREHTEAFF,TGTGCCAGCAGCTCGGACAGGGAGCATACTGAAGCTTTCTTT
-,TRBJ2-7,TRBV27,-,CASSFRGLDEQYF,TGTGCCAGCAGTTTTCGGGGGCTGGACGAGCAGTACTTC
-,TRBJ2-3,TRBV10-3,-,CAISEGTDTQYF,TGTGCCATCAGTGAAGGCACAGATACGCAGTATTTT
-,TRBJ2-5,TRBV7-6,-,CASSLGTNQETQYF,TGTGCCAGCAGCTTAGGGACAAACCAAGAGACCCAGTACTTC
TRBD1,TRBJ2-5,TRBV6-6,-,CASRLRDRGETQYF,TGTGCCAGCAGACTCCGGGACAGGGGAGAGACCCAGTACTTC
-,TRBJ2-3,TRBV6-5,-,CASSLTGTSTDTQYF,TGTGCCAGCAGTCTAACAGGGACGAGCACAGATACGCAGTATTTT
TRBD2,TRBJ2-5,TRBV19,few,CASSTSGGMKTQYF,TGTGCCAGTAGTACGTCCGGGGGGATGAAGACCCAGTACTTC
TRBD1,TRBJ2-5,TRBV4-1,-,CASSQDGTGGKTQYF,TGCGCCAGCAGCCAGGATGGGACAGGGGGCAAGACCCAGTACTTC